Presented here are 2 T cell receptor beta chains from one specimen sequenced in a study of cytomegalovirus exposure and HLA in healthy donors. The PCR contained 60 Vbeta and 13 Jbeta primers. The protocol was immunoSEQ multiplex PCR, while the TCRdb copy is restricted to in-frame clones and leaves out a portion. The profile shows 100,000 to 150,000 clones, more than 15% of them singletons. The material sequenced was PBMCs. These receptors were collected from a female donor in good health and CMV-seropositive.

This clone has a handful of counts. The gene calls are TRBV5-1 and TRBJ2-7; 12 nucleotides align to TRBD2. V was pared by 4 bases and J by 6 bases, with 2 bases of the junction left unmatched. Per germline, CDR1 SGHRS and CDR2 YFSETQ. The CDR3 runs 13 residues. The CDR3 DNA reads as TGCGCCAGCAGCGGGGGACTAGCGGGCGAGCAGTACTTC. Translation gives CASSGGLAGEQYF.

In its sample, this clone was seen a few times. This chain uses TRBV6-6 with TRBJ2-5; D is unclear. V lost 0 bases and J 1 base, leaving 9 bases between the germline ends. CDR1 MNHNY and CDR2 SVGAGI come from the germline V gene (reference sequence). The CDR3 has 15 residues. The CDR3 nucleotides read TGTGCCAGCAGTTACTCTCGCTGGGCCCAAGAGACCCAGTACTTC. Protein: CASSYSRWAQETQYF.